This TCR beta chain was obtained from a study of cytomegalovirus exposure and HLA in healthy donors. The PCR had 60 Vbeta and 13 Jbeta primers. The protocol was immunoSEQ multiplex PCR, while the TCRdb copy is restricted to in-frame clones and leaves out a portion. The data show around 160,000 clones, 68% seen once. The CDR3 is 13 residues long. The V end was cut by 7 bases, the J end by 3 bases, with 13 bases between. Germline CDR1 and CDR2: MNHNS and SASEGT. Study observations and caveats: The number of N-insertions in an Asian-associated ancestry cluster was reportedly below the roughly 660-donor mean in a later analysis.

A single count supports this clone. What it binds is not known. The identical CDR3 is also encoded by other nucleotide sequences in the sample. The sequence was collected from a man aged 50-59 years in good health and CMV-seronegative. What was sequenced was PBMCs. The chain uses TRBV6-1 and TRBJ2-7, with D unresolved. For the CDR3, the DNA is TGTGCCAGCATCTTGCCAGGATACTACGAGCAGTACTTC. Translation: CASILPGYYEQYF.